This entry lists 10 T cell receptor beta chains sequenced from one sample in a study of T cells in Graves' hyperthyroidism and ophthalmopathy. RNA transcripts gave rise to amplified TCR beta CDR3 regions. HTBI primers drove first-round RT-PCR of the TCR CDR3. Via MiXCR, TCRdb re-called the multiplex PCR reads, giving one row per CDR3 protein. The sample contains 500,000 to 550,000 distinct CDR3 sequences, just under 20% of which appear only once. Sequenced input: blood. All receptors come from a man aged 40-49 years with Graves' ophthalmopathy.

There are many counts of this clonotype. The CDR3 is CASSSGQGISEQYF. CDR3 DNA sequence: TGTGCCAGCAGTTCTGGACAGGGTATTAGCGAGCAGTACTTC. The chain uses TRBV12-3 or TRBV12-4 and TRBJ2-7, with 8 positions matching TRBD1. The CDR3 length is 14 residues. Germline trimming cut 4 bases from V and 6 bases from J; bases unmatched to any gene: 8.

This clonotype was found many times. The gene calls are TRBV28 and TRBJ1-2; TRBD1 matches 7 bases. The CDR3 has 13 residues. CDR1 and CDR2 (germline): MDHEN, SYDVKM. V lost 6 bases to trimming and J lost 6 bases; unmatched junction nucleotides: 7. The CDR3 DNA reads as TGTGCCAGCAGATCACAGGGGTGGAATGGCTACACCTTC. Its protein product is CASRSQGWNGYTF.

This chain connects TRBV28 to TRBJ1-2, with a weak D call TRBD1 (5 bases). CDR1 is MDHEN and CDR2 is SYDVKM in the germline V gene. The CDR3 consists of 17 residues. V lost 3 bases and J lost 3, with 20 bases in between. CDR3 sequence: CASSFFARTGGYYGYTF. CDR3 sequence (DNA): TGTGCCAGCAGTTTTTTCGCCCGTACGGGGGGATACTATGGCTACACCTTC.

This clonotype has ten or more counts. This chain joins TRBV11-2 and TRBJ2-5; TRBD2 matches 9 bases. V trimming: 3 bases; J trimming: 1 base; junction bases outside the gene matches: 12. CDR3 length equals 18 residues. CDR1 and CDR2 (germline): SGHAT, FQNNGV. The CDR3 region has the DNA TGTGCCAGCAGCTTGGTAGCGGGGGCCATACCACTCCAAGAGACCCAGTACTTC. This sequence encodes CASSLVAGAIPLQETQYF.

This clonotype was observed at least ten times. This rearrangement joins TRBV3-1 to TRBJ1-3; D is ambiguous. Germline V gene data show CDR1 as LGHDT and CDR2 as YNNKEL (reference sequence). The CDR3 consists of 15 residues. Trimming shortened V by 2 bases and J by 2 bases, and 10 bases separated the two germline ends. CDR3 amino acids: CASSQLGPTGNTIYF. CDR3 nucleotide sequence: TGTGCCAGCAGCCAACTGGGTCCGACTGGAAACACCATATATTTT.

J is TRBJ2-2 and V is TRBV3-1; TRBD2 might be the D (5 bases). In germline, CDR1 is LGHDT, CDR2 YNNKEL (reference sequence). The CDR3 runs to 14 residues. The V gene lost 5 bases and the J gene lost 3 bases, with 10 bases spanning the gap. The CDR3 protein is CASSGSGYTGELFF. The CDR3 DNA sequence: TGTGCCAGCAGCGGGAGTGGGTACACCGGGGAGCTGTTTTTT.

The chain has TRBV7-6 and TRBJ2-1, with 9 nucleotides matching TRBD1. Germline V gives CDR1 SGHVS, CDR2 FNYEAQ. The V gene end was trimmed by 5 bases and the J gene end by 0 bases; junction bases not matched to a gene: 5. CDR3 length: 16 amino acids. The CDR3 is CASSQRQGVSYNEQFF. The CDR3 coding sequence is TGTGCCAGCAGCCAGCGACAGGGGGTCTCCTACAATGAGCAGTTCTTC.

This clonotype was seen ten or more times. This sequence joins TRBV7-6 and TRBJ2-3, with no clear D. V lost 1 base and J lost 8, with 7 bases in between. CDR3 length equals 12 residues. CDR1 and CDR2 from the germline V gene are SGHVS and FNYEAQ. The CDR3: CASSLVSGTQYF. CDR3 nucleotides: TGTGCCAGCAGCTTAGTAAGTGGTACGCAGTATTTT.

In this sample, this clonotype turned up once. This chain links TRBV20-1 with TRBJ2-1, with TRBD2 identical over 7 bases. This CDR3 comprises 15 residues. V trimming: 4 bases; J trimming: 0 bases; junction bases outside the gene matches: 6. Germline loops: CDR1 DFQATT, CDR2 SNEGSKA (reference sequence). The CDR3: CSATTWGGSYNEQFF. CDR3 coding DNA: TGCAGTGCTACTACGTGGGGGGGCTCCTACAATGAGCAGTTCTTC.

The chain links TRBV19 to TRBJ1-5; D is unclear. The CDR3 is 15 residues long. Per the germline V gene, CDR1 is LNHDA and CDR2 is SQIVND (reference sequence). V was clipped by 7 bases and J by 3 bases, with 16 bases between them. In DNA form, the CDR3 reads TGTGCCAGTAAGTTCACGTGGCAGGACAATCAGCCCCAGCATTTT. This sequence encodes CASKFTWQDNQPQHF. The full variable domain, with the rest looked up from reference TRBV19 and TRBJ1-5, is DGGITQSPKYLFRKEGQNVTLSCEQNLNHDAMYWYRQDPGQGLRLIYYSQIVNDFQKGDIAEGYSVSREKKESFPLTVTSAQKNPTAFYLCASKFTWQDNQPQHFGDGTRLSIL.